This TCR beta chain came from a study of T cells in Graves' hyperthyroidism and ophthalmopathy. Study outcomes and limitations: Also found in blood were most expanded thyroid clonotypes above 0.001.

TCR beta CDR3 regions were amplified from RNA. Researchers ran a first-round RT-PCR on the TCR CDR3 using the HTBI primer set. Each CDR3 protein is one row after TCRdb ran MiXCR on the multiplex PCR reads. The profile shows about 530,000 distinct CDR3 sequences, 17% of them singletons. From germline, CDR1 is KGHSH and CDR2 LQKENI. This CDR3 has 15 residues. The V and J ends lost 4 bases and 7 bases, in that order; junction bases with no gene match: 12. This clonotype was seen ten or more times. Its antigen is not known. Sequences were obtained from blood. This TCR came from a young woman with Graves' ophthalmopathy. The chain combines TRBV18 with TRBJ1-2; 7 nucleotides align to TRBD1. In nucleotides, the CDR3 is TGTGCCAGCTCACTCGAGACAGGGTTCCGTGGTGGCTACACCTTC. It yields the protein CASSLETGFRGGYTF.